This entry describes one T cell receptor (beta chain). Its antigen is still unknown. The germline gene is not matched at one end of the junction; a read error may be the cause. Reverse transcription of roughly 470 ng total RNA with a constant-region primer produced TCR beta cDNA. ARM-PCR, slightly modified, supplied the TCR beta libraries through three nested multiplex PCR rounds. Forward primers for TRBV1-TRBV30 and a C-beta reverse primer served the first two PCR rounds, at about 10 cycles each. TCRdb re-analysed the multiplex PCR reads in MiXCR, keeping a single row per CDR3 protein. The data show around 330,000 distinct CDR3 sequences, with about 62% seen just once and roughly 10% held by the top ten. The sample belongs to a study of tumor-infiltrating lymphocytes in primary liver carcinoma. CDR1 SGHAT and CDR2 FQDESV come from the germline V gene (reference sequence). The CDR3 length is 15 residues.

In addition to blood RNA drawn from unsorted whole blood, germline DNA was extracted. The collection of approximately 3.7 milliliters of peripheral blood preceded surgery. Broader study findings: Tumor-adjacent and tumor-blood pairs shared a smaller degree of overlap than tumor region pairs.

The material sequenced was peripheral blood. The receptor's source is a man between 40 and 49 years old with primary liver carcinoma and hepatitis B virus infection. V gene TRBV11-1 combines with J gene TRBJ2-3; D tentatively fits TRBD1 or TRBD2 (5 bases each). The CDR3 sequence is CASSLEDILTDTQYF. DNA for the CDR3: TGTGCCAGTAGCTTGGAGGACATCCTCACAGATACGCAGTATTTT.